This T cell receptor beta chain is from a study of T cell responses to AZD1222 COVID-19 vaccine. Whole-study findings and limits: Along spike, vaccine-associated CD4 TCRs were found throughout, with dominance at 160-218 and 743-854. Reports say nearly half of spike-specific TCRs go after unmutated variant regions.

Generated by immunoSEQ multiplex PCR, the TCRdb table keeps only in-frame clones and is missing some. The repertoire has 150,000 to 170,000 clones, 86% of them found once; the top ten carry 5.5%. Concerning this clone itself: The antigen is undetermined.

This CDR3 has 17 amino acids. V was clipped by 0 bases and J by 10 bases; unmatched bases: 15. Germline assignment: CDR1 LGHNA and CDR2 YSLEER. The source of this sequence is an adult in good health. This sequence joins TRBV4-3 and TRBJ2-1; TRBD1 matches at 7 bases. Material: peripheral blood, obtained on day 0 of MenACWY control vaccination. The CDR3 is CASSQDRWDSLPGEQFF. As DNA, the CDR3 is TGCGCCAGCAGCCAAGATCGGTGGGACAGCCTTCCCGGGGAGCAGTTCTTC.